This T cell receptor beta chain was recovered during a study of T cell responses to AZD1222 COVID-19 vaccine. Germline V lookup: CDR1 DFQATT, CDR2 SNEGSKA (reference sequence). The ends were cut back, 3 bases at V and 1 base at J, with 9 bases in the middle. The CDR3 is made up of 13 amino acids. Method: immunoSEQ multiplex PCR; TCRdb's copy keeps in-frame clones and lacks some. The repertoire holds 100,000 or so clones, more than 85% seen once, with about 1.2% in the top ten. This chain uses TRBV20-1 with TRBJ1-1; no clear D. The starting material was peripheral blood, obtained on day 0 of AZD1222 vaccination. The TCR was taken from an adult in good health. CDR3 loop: CSASLRRNTEAFF. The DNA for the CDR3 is TGCAGTGCTAGTCTCAGGAGGAACACTGAAGCTTTCTTT.